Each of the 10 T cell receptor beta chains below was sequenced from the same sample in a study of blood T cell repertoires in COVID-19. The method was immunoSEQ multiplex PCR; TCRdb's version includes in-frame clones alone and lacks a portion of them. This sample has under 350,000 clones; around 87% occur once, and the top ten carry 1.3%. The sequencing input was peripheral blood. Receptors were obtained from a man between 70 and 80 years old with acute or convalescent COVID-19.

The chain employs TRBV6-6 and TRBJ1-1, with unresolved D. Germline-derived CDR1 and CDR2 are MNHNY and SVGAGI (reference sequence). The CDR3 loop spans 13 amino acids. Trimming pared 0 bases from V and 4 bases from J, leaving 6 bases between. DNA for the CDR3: TGTGCCAGCAGTTACTCTATCAGCACTGAAGCTTTCTTT. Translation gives CASSYSISTEAFF.

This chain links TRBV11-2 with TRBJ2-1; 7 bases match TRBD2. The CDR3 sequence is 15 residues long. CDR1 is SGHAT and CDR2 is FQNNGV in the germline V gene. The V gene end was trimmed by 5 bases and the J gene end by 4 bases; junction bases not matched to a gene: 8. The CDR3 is CASSRLVGGYNEQFF. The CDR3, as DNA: TGTGCCAGCAGCCGGCTAGTGGGAGGGTACAATGAGCAGTTCTTC.

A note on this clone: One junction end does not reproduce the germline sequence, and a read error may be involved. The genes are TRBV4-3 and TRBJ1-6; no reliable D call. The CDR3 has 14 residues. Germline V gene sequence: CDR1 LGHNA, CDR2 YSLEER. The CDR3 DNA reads TGCGCCAGCAGCCAAGGGGCCTACAATTCACCCCTCCACTTT. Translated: CASSQGAYNSPLHF.

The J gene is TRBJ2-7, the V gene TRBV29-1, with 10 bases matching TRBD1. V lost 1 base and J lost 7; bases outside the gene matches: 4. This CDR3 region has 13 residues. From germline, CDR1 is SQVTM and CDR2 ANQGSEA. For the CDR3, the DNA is TGCAGCGTTGAAGGACAGGGGGCGGGAGAGCAGTACTTC. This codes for CSVEGQGAGEQYF.

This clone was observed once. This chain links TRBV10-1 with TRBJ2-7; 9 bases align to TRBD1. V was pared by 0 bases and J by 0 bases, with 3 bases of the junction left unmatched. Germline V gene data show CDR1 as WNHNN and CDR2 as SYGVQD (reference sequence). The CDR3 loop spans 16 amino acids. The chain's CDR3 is CASSESKQGASYEQYF. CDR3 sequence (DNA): TGCGCCAGCAGTGAGTCGAAACAGGGGGCCTCCTACGAGCAGTACTTC.

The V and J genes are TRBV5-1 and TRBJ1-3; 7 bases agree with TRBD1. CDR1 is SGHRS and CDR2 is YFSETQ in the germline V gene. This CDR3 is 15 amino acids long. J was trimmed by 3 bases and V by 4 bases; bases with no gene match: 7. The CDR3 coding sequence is TGCGCCAGCAGCCCACAAACAGGGGTTGGAAACACCATATATTTT. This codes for CASSPQTGVGNTIYF.

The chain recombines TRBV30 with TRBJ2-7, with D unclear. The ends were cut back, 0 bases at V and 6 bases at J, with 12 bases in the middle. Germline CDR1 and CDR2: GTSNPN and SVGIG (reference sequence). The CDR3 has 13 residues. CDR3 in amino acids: CAWSVLSWSEQYF. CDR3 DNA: TGTGCCTGGAGTGTACTTTCTTGGAGCGAGCAGTACTTC.

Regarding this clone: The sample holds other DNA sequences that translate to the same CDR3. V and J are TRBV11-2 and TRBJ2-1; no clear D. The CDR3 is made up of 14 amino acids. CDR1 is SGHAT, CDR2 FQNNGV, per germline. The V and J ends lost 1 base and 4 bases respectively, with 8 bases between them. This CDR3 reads CASSLGSSYNEQFF. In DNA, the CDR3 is TGTGCCAGCAGCTTAGGTAGTTCTTACAATGAGCAGTTCTTC.

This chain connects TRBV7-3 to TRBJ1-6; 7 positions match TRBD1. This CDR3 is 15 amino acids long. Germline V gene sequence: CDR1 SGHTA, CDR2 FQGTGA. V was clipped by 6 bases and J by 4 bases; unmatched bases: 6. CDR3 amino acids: CASSPGQPYNSPLHF. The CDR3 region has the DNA TGTGCCAGCAGTCCGGGACAGCCTTATAATTCACCCCTCCACTTT.

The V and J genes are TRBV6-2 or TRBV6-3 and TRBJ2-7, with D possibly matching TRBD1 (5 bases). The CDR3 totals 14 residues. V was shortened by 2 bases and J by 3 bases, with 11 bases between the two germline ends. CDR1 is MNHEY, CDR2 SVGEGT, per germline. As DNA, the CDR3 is TGTGCCAGCAGTTACGGGGCAGGGCGCTACGAGCAGTACTTC. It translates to CASSYGAGRYEQYF.